The clone carrying this T cell receptor (beta chain) was counted a single time. Assay: immunoSEQ multiplex PCR; the TCRdb copy retains only in-frame clones and omits some. Of some 790,000 clones in the sample, roughly 72% were seen once. The data originate from a study of shared clonotypes between healthy human individuals. Turning to the study itself: Each donor contributed plates that comprised three CD4 naive, three CD4 memory, two CD8 naive and one CD8 memory.

Germline V gene lookup returns CDR1 SGHAT and CDR2 FQNNGV. This CDR3 contains 15 residues. V gave up 1 base and J gave up 0 bases, with 8 bases separating them. Sequencing input: memory CD4+ T cells sorted from blood. As for subset: CD45RA-negative fraction. The clonotype originates from a woman aged 25 to 39 in good health. The genes are TRBV11-2 and TRBJ2-3; D call uncertain. The CDR3 bases are TGTGCCAGCAGCTTAGCGAGGTTGAGCACAGATACGCAGTATTTT. The encoded protein is CASSLARLSTDTQYF.